This TCR beta chain was identified during a study of Tregs in tolerant kidney transplant recipients. Study-wide points: Changing PCR primers prevented nucleotide comparison between some patients' samples. No direct test of biological reproducibility was done here.

This CDR3 is 16 amino acids long. V lost 5 bases and J lost 2; bases outside the gene matches: 12. CDR1 LNHDA and CDR2 SQIVND come from the germline V gene (reference sequence). Note on this clone: Its target is not known. The CDR3 extends 3 residues past the end of the read, so its final part is completed from the germline J gene.

Thawed PBMCs were FACS-sorted into unstimulated CD4+CD25+CD127- regulatory T cells, CD4+CD25- non-regulatory cells, CD4 and CD8 cells. TCRdb's copy holds only in-frame clones and misses some; the assay was immunoSEQ multiplex PCR. The sample has more than 30,000 clones; the top ten hold roughly an eighth. The chain combines TRBV19 with TRBJ2-7; TRBD1 agrees at 7 bases. The TCR was taken from a human donor who received a combined kidney and bone marrow transplant. Source: CD8+ T cells from blood, taken before the transplant. CDR3 loop: CASSATGSLRAYEQYF. Incomplete CDR3 DNA: TGTGCCAGTAGTGCGACAGGGAGTCTTCGGGCCTACGAG.